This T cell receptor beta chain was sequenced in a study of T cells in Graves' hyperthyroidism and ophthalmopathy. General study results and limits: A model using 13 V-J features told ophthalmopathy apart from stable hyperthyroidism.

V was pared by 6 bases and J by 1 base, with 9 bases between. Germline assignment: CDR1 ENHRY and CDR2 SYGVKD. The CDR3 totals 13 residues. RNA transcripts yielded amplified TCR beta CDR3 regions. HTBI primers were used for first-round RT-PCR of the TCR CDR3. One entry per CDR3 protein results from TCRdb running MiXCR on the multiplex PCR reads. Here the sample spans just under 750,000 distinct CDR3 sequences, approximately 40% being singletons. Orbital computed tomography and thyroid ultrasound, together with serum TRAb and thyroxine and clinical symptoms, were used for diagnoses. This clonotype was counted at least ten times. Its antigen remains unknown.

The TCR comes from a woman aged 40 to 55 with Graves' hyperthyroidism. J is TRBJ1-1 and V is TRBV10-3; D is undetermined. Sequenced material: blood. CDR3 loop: CAIRARPNTEAFF. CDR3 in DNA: TGTGCCATCAGGGCCCGCCCGAACACTGAAGCTTTCTTT.